The clone carrying this T cell receptor (beta chain) was detected many times. Its specificity is not known. This record comes from a study of CD8 T cells in ankylosing spondylitis. Findings of the study overall: Characteristic, it appeared, of ankylosing spondylitis blood was a TCR beta motif of fewer than 10 highly homologous variants.

Quantitative 5'-RACE with molecular barcodes produced the TCR beta libraries. TCRdb analysed the 5' RACE reads with MiXCR anew, one entry per CDR3 protein. This sample carries roughly 180,000 distinct CDR3 sequences, 9.5% to 15% of them seen once, and the ten largest clones take approximately 15%. V was cut by 5 bases and J by 8 bases, with 12 bases left in between. The CDR3 spans 12 residues. The V call is TRBV12-3 or TRBV12-4, the J call TRBJ1-1; no clear D. The sequenced sample was blood, either unsorted or a sorted T cell fraction (not recorded which). This TCR derives from a male donor with ankylosing spondylitis or in good health (not recorded which). The CDR3 is CASSDYREEAFF. The DNA of the CDR3 is TGTGCCAGCAGTGATTACAGAGAAGAAGCTTTCTTT.